The T cell receptor (beta chain) under discussion was sequenced for a study of metastatic and nonmetastatic thyroid tumors (TCRdb year 2020). Study-level background: The researchers compared repertoires between peripheral blood samples and tumor or nodule tissue samples from patients with malignant or benign thyroid disease.

Before undergoing thyroid surgery, none of the patients had been given any kind of treatment. Using T-cell receptor beta sequencing, the researchers looked back retrospectively at clinical samples from patients, gathered between about 2011 and 2019. Counted from cysteine to phenylalanine, this CDR3 has 18 amino acids. The read is trimmed to its CDR3 DNA, 54 bases read in frame from base 1. V is cut by 5 bases and J by 12 bases, and the space between the germline ends is 29 bases. This clone has a count of ten or more. Its specific antigen is unknown. No qualities accompany the bases; no much larger clone lies one base away. What the authors observed across the whole study: TCR beta diversity was reported as significantly higher in malignant tumors than in benign nodules, in both blood and tumor samples.

Libraries came from PCR. This sample was sequenced with an Illumina HiSeq 4000. High-throughput sequencing was used to profile the CDR3 region of the TCR beta-chain in every patient. The authors' pipeline ran thus. Drawing on CDR3 differences between clinicopathological groups, the researchers built a classifier meant to tell apart patients with distant-metastatic papillary thyroid cancer. The Shannon index was used to assess repertoire diversity, and the Morisita-Horn index was used to assess tumor-blood repertoire similarity. The public reads were reanalyzed by TCRdb: fastp trimming at Q25, MiXCR alignment, in-frame beta chains only. The V and J calls reflect TCRdb's pipeline rather than the authors' work. The sample table records tens of thousands of clones; 16% of these occur just once. The top ten clones comprise around 22% of the sample.

The chain was built from TRBV12-3 or TRBV12-4 and TRBJ1-6, and perhaps TRBD1 as D gene, on 5 matching bases. Sequenced material: blood. The TCR originated in a female donor with papillary thyroid cancer or a benign thyroid nodule (not recorded which). Some clones in this sample may be carry-over from other donors' samples. This receptor has the CDR3 CASSQNLRDSYRVGPLHF. The DNA sequence reads TGTGCCAGCAGTCAAAATCTCCGGGACTCGTACCGTGTAGGACCCCTCCACTTT.